The clone carrying this T cell receptor (beta chain) was detected only a few times. Antigen: not known. The data belong to a study of T-cell memory formation after mild COVID-19. Study in general: TCR clusters were mostly confined to one donor each.

Study outcomes and limitations: Balance between CD4 and CD8 was seen in clones contracting day 15 to 85, and a CD4+ lean was seen in later expanders. In second-wave clones peaking day 37, SARS-CoV-2 specificity remained unconfirmed.

MiXCR was run by TCRdb on the 5' RACE reads, yielding one entry per CDR3 protein. The sample carries 350,000 or so distinct CDR3 sequences, under 25% recorded once. The origin of this receptor is an adult woman who had mild COVID-19 (a few samples of this study predate the infection). Cell type and time point are not known. Sequencing was carried out using PBMCs or a T cell subset sorted from them (not recorded which).

CDR3 residues: CASSPVAPGLAGVCGHEQYF. Here the CDR3 DNA reads TGTGCCAGCAGCCCTGTTGCCCCGGGACTAGCGGGAGTATGTGGTCACGAGCAGTACTTC. The J gene is TRBJ2-7, the V gene TRBV21-1; the table's D call, TRBD2, was not checked against the DNA. TRBV21-1 is given as a pseudogene. This CDR3 comprises 20 residues.